This TCR beta chain originates from a study of monozygotic twins with inflammatory bowel disease. Study-wide results and limits: T cell subtypes that differed could not be told apart.

No DNA is given; TCRdb re-called the 5' RACE reads and lists each CDR3 protein once. In total, the table holds 120,000 to 150,000 distinct CDR3 sequences. With respect to this clonotype: Its antigen is still unknown.

Germline CDR1 reads SGHDN; CDR2 reads FVKESK. The CDR3 consists of 14 residues. This receptor was obtained from a human donor with ulcerative colitis or Crohn's disease, or a healthy co-twin of an affected twin (not recorded which). The sample taken for sequencing was blood. The chain has TRBV14 and TRBJ2-7; without DNA, the TCRdb call of TRBD1 cannot be checked. CDR3 protein: CASSPWGTTYEQYF.